Shown below are 21 T cell receptor beta chains from a single sample sequenced in a study of identifying expanded T cells in peripheral blood. This table comes from immunoSEQ multiplex PCR, and its TCRdb copy is limited to in-frame clones, with some not included. The table has tens of thousands of clones, more than 75% seen once. The specimen sequenced was blood. The receptors come from a person aged 18 to 75 in good health.

This chain joins TRBV18 and TRBJ2-3, with D perhaps given as TRBD1 or TRBD2 (6 bases each). The CDR3 contains 14 residues. Germline V gives CDR1 KGHSH, CDR2 LQKENI. Trimming cost V 2 bases and J 6 bases, with 12 bases left between them. As DNA, the CDR3 is TGTGCCAGCTCACCAAACAGGGCGGGGGATACGCAGTATTTT. Its translation: CASSPNRAGDTQYF.

This chain links TRBV7-9 with TRBJ2-3; D remains unclear. Trimming shortened V by 2 bases and J by 1 base, and 16 bases separated the two germline ends. The length of the CDR3 is 17 residues. CDR1 and CDR2 from the germline V gene are SEHNR and FQNEAQ (reference sequence). This CDR3 is CASSLYGRADRTDTQYF. CDR3 coding DNA: TGTGCCAGCAGCTTATATGGGCGCGCAGACCGCACAGATACGCAGTATTTT.

J is TRBJ2-7 and V is TRBV11-2; the match to TRBD2 covers 7 bases. V trimming: 5 bases; J trimming: 1 base; junction bases outside the gene matches: 14. The CDR3 is 17 residues long. Germline V CDR1 and CDR2: SGHAT, FQNNGV. The CDR3 loop is CASSRRQRDIGSYEQYF. The CDR3 nucleotides read TGTGCCAGCAGCCGGAGACAGCGGGATATCGGATCCTACGAGCAGTACTTC.

V gene TRBV7-9 combines with J gene TRBJ1-2, with D maybe TRBD1 (5 bases). The CDR3 has 15 amino acids. Germline V gene sequence: CDR1 SEHNR, CDR2 FQNEAQ (reference sequence). The V and J ends lost 5 bases and 5 bases respectively, with 18 bases between them. In DNA form, the CDR3 reads TGTGCCAGCAGCCCGGCTGGGGGTGGGGATTATGGCTACACCTTC. It encodes CASSPAGGGDYGYTF.

The gene calls are TRBV7-9 and TRBJ2-7; no firm D call. CDR3 length equals 13 residues. The ends were cut back, 3 bases at V and 3 bases at J, with 9 bases in the middle. The germline V gene encodes CDR1 SEHNR and CDR2 FQNEAQ (reference sequence). The chain's CDR3 is CASSFSGRYEQYF. The CDR3 DNA reads as TGTGCCAGCAGCTTTTCAGGTCGCTACGAGCAGTACTTC.

V gene TRBV4-1 combines with J gene TRBJ1-1; 8 bases fit TRBD1. The germline gives CDR1 MGHRA, CDR2 YSYEKL. There are 17 residues in the CDR3. The V gene end was trimmed by 0 bases and the J gene end by 0 bases; junction bases not matched to a gene: 6. DNA of the CDR3: TGCGCCAGCAGCCAAGAGGGACAGGTTGCCATGAACACTGAAGCTTTCTTT. Translation: CASSQEGQVAMNTEAFF.

The genes are TRBV6-5 and TRBJ2-3, with 8 nucleotides matching TRBD1. Germline values: CDR1 MNHEY, CDR2 SVGAGI. V lost 10 bases and J lost 2; bases outside the gene matches: 5. This CDR3 is built from 13 residues. CDR3 protein: CATMGQVTDTQYF. CDR3 nucleotide sequence: TGTGCCACCATGGGACAGGTCACAGATACGCAGTATTTT.

The V gene is TRBV5-5, the J gene TRBJ2-7, with a tentative D call TRBD1 (7 bases). Germline assignment: CDR1 SGHKS and CDR2 YYEKEE (reference sequence). The V end lost 4 bases, the J end lost 3 bases, and 14 bases lay between the germline ends. The CDR3 sequence is 14 residues long. CDR3 amino acids: CASSRPRGDYEQYF. Here the CDR3 DNA reads TGTGCCAGCAGCCGCCCCAGGGGGGACTACGAGCAGTACTTC.

This chain uses TRBV27 with TRBJ2-7; tentative D call: TRBD2 (5 bases). This CDR3 contains 16 residues. V was clipped by 3 bases and J by 0 bases, with 15 bases between them. The germline V gene encodes CDR1 MNHEY and CDR2 SMNVEV (reference sequence). The CDR3 region is CASSLLATGISYEQYF. The CDR3 DNA is TGTGCCAGCAGTTTGCTTGCGACGGGGATCTCCTACGAGCAGTACTTC.

The rearrangement uses TRBV5-1 and TRBJ1-2, with D tentatively TRBD1 (6 bases). Deletions cut 7 bases from V and 8 bases from J, with 18 bases between. The germline V gene has CDR1 SGHRS and CDR2 YFSETQ. The CDR3 length is 13 residues. CDR3 DNA: TGCGCCAGCGCCGCCCGGGGGCCTCGAGGCTACACCTTC. Translated, it gives CASAARGPRGYTF.

In nucleotides, the CDR3 is TGTGCCTGGAGGGGCAGAAACACTGAAGCTTTCTTT. This gives the protein CAWRGRNTEAFF. V usage is TRBV30 and J usage is TRBJ1-1, with no clear D. Trimming left V 3 bases short and J 2 bases short, with 7 bases between. CDR1 is GTSNPN and CDR2 is SVGIG in the germline V gene (reference sequence). This CDR3 region has 12 residues.

The V and J genes are TRBV5-1 and TRBJ1-1, with unresolved D. Trimming shortened V by 5 bases and J by 1 base, and 9 bases separated the two germline ends. The CDR3 contains 13 residues. Per the germline V gene, CDR1 is SGHRS and CDR2 is YFSETQ. This CDR3 reads CASSRVPNTEAFF. CDR3 nucleotides: TGCGCCAGCAGTAGGGTGCCGAACACTGAAGCTTTCTTT.

This rearrangement joins TRBV15 to TRBJ2-3; D gene ambiguous. The germline CDR1 and CDR2 sequences are LNHNV and YYDKDF (reference sequence). Between the trimmed V and J ends, which lost 3 bases and 4 bases, there was a span of 11 bases. CDR3 size: 14 residues. CDR3 DNA: TGTGCCACCAGCAGCTCGCAGCAACCAGATACGCAGTATTTT. This codes for CATSSSQQPDTQYF.

This clone occurred once. The genes are TRBV7-3 and TRBJ1-3, with D unresolved. V lost 1 base and J 0 bases, leaving 7 bases between the germline ends. CDR1 and CDR2 from the germline V gene are SGHTA and FQGTGA. The CDR3 consists of 15 residues. CDR3 sequence: CASSLRHSSGNTIYF. DNA for the CDR3: TGTGCCAGCAGCTTAAGACATTCCTCTGGAAACACCATATATTTT. The full variable domain, completed using reference TRBV7-3 and TRBJ1-3, is GAGVSQTPSNKVTEKGKYVELRCDPISGHTALYWYRQSLGQGPEFLIYFQGTGAADDSGLPNDRFFAVRPEGSVSTLKIQRTERGDSAVYLCASSLRHSSGNTIYFGEGSWLTVV.

The rearrangement joins TRBV6-5 to TRBJ1-2; no clear D gene. Trimming stripped 5 bases from V and 4 bases from J, with 8 bases between. This CDR3 has 12 residues. The V gene's germline CDR1 is MNHEY and CDR2 SVGAGI. The CDR3 DNA sequence: TGTGCCAGCAGTCGCGGGGTCTATGGCTACACCTTC. Residues: CASSRGVYGYTF.

The rearrangement joins TRBV7-2 to TRBJ2-1; 11 nucleotides align to TRBD1. The V segment lost 8 bases and the J segment 7 bases; nucleotides outside the gene matches: 7. Looked up from germline, CDR1 is SGHTA and CDR2 is FQGNSA. This CDR3 spans 14 amino acids. CDR3 residues: CASLRDRGWNEQFF. DNA of the CDR3: TGTGCCAGCCTCCGGGACAGGGGGTGGAATGAGCAGTTCTTC.

The DNA of the CDR3 is TGTGCCAGCAGTTACTCGGTGGGGATCTATGGCTACACCTTC. Amino acids: CASSYSVGIYGYTF. The gene calls are TRBV6-5 and TRBJ1-2; D call uncertain. Germline-derived CDR1 and CDR2 are MNHEY and SVGAGI. This CDR3 is built from 14 residues. V was cut by 0 bases and J by 4 bases, with 9 bases left in between.

The rearrangement joins TRBV27 to TRBJ1-2; weak D call: TRBD1 (5 bases). V was trimmed by 4 bases and J by 7 bases, leaving 22 bases between them. In germline, CDR1 is MNHEY, CDR2 SMNVEV (reference sequence). This CDR3 region has 16 residues. CDR3 sequence (DNA): TGTGCCAGCAGTTCCCTACCCCCCCGGAGGGGTGGTGGCTACACCTTC. It yields the protein CASSSLPPRRGGGYTF.

There are a few counts of this clone. The rearrangement links TRBV2 to TRBJ2-7; 8 nucleotides align to TRBD1. The CDR3 length is 14 residues. V lost 7 bases to trimming and J lost 0 bases; unmatched junction nucleotides: 5. Germline V CDR1 and CDR2: SNHLY, FYNNEI. This CDR3 is CASNADRDSYEQYF. In nucleotides, the CDR3 is TGTGCCAGCAATGCGGACAGGGACTCCTACGAGCAGTACTTC.

This clone came up once. The chain links TRBV20-1 to TRBJ1-2; D is unclear. V dropped 0 bases and J dropped 7 bases, with 3 bases sitting between them. This CDR3 is 10 amino acids long. Germline V CDR1 and CDR2: DFQATT, SNEGSKA (reference sequence). The CDR3 coding sequence is TGCAGTGCTAGAGATTTTGGCTACACCTTC. Amino acid sequence: CSARDFGYTF.

V usage is TRBV6-5 and J usage is TRBJ2-7, with TRBD2 matching over 10 bases. Germline lookup yields CDR1 MNHEY and CDR2 SVGAGI. The CDR3 has 15 residues. With V trimmed by 3 bases and J by 3 bases, 5 bases remained unmatched. The CDR3 loop is CASSYSGLAVYEQYF. The CDR3 DNA reads TGTGCCAGCAGTTATTCCGGACTAGCGGTCTACGAGCAGTACTTC.